This entry features one T cell receptor beta chain sequence. The source of the sample is a study of blood T cell repertoires in COVID-19. Across the whole study: Some COVID-19 samples were acute and others convalescent; all came from the United States, Italy and Spain. Sources were T cells, B-cell-depleted T cells, or PBMCs; the material itself was cDNA or gDNA.

Authors' data handling: Estimation of nucleated cell counts was performed using reference gene primer amplification. The repertoire was sequenced with immunoSEQ multiplex PCR; TCRdb's copy has only in-frame clones and lacks some. D and trimming come from the DNA, and the V and J calls and clone size come from that table. The repertoire holds about 100,000 clones, 70% to 80% seen once, with about 12% in the top ten. Germline lookup yields CDR1 KGHDR and CDR2 SFDVKD. Losses at the gene ends were 4 bases for V and 5 bases for J; bases not matched to a gene: 10. The CDR3 is 16 residues long. The chain has TRBV24-1 and TRBJ2-5; 9 positions match TRBD1. Sequenced material: peripheral blood. The sequence derives from a woman in her 70s with acute or convalescent COVID-19. CDR3 bases: TGTGCCACCAGTGACCACGGACAGGGGTCACGGGAGACCCAGTACTTC. Protein sequence: CATSDHGQGSRETQYF.